Below, 18 T cell receptor beta chains from the same sample are listed, as sequenced in a study of OX40 agonist ivuxolimab in advanced cancers. Sequencing used immunoSEQ multiplex PCR; TCRdb keeps in-frame clones, though not all of them. The sample holds about 51,000 clones, roughly 84% seen once. The sequencing used CD4+ or CD8+ T cells sorted from blood, collected in a trial of the OX40 agonist ivuxolimab. Receptors originate from an adult with an advanced solid tumor such as melanoma, head and neck, liver or kidney cancer.

This chain links TRBV6-5 with TRBJ1-3, with D unclear. The CDR3 runs 15 residues. The germline V gene has CDR1 MNHEY and CDR2 SVGAGI. V was trimmed by 3 bases and J by 0 bases, leaving 9 bases between them. The CDR3 is CASSYSEFSGNTIYF. The CDR3 DNA follows: TGTGCCAGCAGTTATTCCGAGTTCTCTGGAAACACCATATATTTT.

V usage is TRBV15 and J usage is TRBJ2-1; TRBD2 agrees at 7 bases. The CDR3 is 15 amino acids. Germline assignment: CDR1 LNHNV and CDR2 YYDKDF (reference sequence). V trimming: 5 bases; J trimming: 2 bases; junction bases outside the gene matches: 6. CDR3 loop: CATSEGRGAYNEQFF. Written as DNA, the CDR3 is TGTGCCACCAGCGAGGGTCGGGGGGCCTACAATGAGCAGTTCTTC.

V gene TRBV7-2 combines with J gene TRBJ2-1, with 10 bases identical to TRBD2. CDR3 length equals 16 residues. CDR1 and CDR2 from the germline V gene are SGHTA and FQGNSA. Unmatched junction bases numbered 13, after V lost 5 bases and J lost 9 bases. The CDR3 reads CASSAILAGVGLEQFF. DNA for the CDR3: TGTGCCAGCAGCGCGATCCTAGCGGGAGTGGGCCTTGAGCAGTTCTTC.

J is TRBJ2-3 and V is TRBV7-2; D is possibly TRBD2 (6 bases). V dropped 0 bases and J dropped 1 base, with 11 bases sitting between them. CDR3 length: 16 amino acids. Per the germline V gene, CDR1 is SGHTA and CDR2 is FQGNSA. The CDR3 nucleotides read TGTGCCAGCAGCTTAGCCGGATCGGGGGGCACAGATACGCAGTATTTT. This sequence encodes CASSLAGSGGTDTQYF.

On this clone itself: The same CDR3 can be traced to other DNA sequences in this sample. J is TRBJ1-1 and V is TRBV30; no reliable D call. Germline CDR1 and CDR2: GTSNPN and SVGIG (reference sequence). V shed 5 bases and J shed 0 bases, with 7 bases lying between them. The CDR3 has 12 amino acids. CDR3 amino acids: CAWSYMNTEAFF. As DNA, the CDR3 is TGTGCCTGGTCTTACATGAACACTGAAGCTTTCTTT.

The DNA for the CDR3 is TGTGCCAGCAGTGCCAGGGGGGATTTCGGCTACACCTTC. It codes for CASSARGDFGYTF. V gene TRBV25-1 combines with J gene TRBJ1-2; 7 bases align to TRBD1. The CDR3 totals 13 residues. From germline, CDR1 is MGHDK and CDR2 SYGVNS. Trimming took 4 bases from V and 8 from J; bases not matched to a gene: 7.

Worth noting for this clone: One end of the junction does not line up with germline, which may come from a read error. The chain is built from TRBV7-3 and TRBJ2-1; D gene unclear. The CDR3 spans 13 residues. The V gene's germline CDR1 is SGHTA and CDR2 FQGTGA. CDR3 nucleotide sequence: TGTGCCAGCAGCTTAATCTCCTCCAATGAGCAGTTCTTC. It specifies CASSLISSNEQFF.

The rearrangement joins TRBV27 to TRBJ2-7; D remains ambiguous. V was clipped by 2 bases and J by 0 bases, with 8 bases between them. Per germline, CDR1 MNHEY and CDR2 SMNVEV (reference sequence). The CDR3 has 14 amino acids. The CDR3, as DNA: TGTGCCAGCAGTTTACTCGGGTTCTCCTACGAGCAGTACTTC. It specifies CASSLLGFSYEQYF.

The rearrangement joins TRBV27 to TRBJ1-2; 12 nucleotides match TRBD1. Germline CDR1 reads MNHEY; CDR2 reads SMNVEV (reference sequence). The J segment lost 4 bases and the V segment lost 5 bases, leaving 8 bases of the junction unmatched. There are 16 residues in the CDR3. CDR3 residues: CASSNPGTGGPYGYTF. The CDR3 bases are TGTGCCAGCAGTAATCCCGGGACAGGGGGCCCCTATGGCTACACCTTC.

V and J are TRBV30 and TRBJ2-7; no clear D. The germline V and J ends were trimmed by 2 bases and 0 bases, with 11 bases remaining between them. Per germline, CDR1 GTSNPN and CDR2 SVGIG (reference sequence). The CDR3 runs to 14 residues. CDR3 nucleotides: TGTGCCTGGAGTATTGGGGATAGCTCCTACGAGCAGTACTTC. It translates to CAWSIGDSSYEQYF.

J is TRBJ2-7 and V is TRBV7-6, with 10 bases matching TRBD2. There are 14 residues in the CDR3. Germline V CDR1 and CDR2: SGHVS, FNYEAQ. J gave up 4 bases and V 3 bases, and 3 bases lay outside the gene matches. CDR3 in DNA: TGTGCCAGCAGCTTTGGACTAGCGGCTTACGAGCAGTACTTC. This translates into CASSFGLAAYEQYF. The entire variable domain, with the rest obtained from reference TRBV7-6 and TRBJ2-7, is as follows: GAGVSQSPRYKVTKRGQDVALRCDPISGHVSLYWYRQALGQGPEFLTYFNYEAQQDKSGLPNDRFSAERPEGSISTLTIQRTEQRDSAMYRCASSFGLAAYEQYFGPGTRLTVT.

The rearrangement uses TRBV7-8 and TRBJ2-1; TRBD2 agrees at 11 bases. Per germline, CDR1 SGHVS and CDR2 FQNEAQ. The CDR3 is 16 residues long. V lost 3 bases to trimming and J lost 5 bases; unmatched junction nucleotides: 6. The CDR3 nucleotides are TGTGCCAGCAGCTTTTTAGCGGGAGGGCCCCACAATGAGCAGTTCTTC. Translating it yields CASSFLAGGPHNEQFF.

The rearrangement joins TRBV29-1 to TRBJ1-1; a possible D gene is TRBD1 (6 bases). The CDR3 has 13 amino acids. V lost 6 bases to trimming and J lost 2 bases, with 13 bases between them. Germline values: CDR1 SQVTM, CDR2 ANQGSEA. CDR3 in amino acids: CSVYGTINTEAFF. Written as DNA, the CDR3 is TGCAGCGTCTACGGGACAATAAACACTGAAGCTTTCTTT.

The gene calls are TRBV4-1 and TRBJ2-2; the D gene could be TRBD1 or TRBD2 (5 bases each). The CDR3 length is 17 residues. CDR1 and CDR2 (germline): MGHRA, YSYEKL. V was pared by 3 bases and J by 2 bases, with 16 bases between. The CDR3 sequence is CASSQYRGTGNTGELFF. CDR3 coding DNA: TGCGCCAGCAGCCAGTATCGAGGGACGGGAAACACCGGGGAGCTGTTTTTT.

The chain joins TRBV5-6 to TRBJ1-5; 9 bases match TRBD1. Germline lookup yields CDR1 SGHDT and CDR2 YYEEEE. J gave up 7 bases and V 4 bases, and 3 bases lay outside the gene matches. The CDR3 has 13 amino acids. The CDR3, as DNA: TGTGCCAGCAGCCGGACAGGGGAGCAGCCCCAGCATTTT. Protein: CASSRTGEQPQHF.

This sequence joins TRBV28 and TRBJ2-5; D is ambiguous. In germline, CDR1 is MDHEN, CDR2 SYDVKM. V was pared by 1 base and J by 4 bases, with 7 bases between. This CDR3 has 13 amino acids. CDR3 loop: CASSLSAIETQYF. CDR3 in DNA: TGTGCCAGCAGTTTATCAGCAATAGAGACCCAGTACTTC.

The rearrangement joins TRBV6-4 to TRBJ2-3; TRBD2 aligns across 11 bases. The V gene end was trimmed by 0 bases and the J gene end by 4 bases; junction bases not matched to a gene: 0. The germline gives CDR1 MRHNA, CDR2 SNTAGT. The CDR3 loop spans 15 amino acids. The CDR3 region is CASSDSLAGADTQYF. CDR3 nucleotides: TGTGCCAGCAGTGACTCACTAGCGGGAGCAGATACGCAGTATTTT.

This rearrangement joins TRBV4-1 to TRBJ1-1; D is ambiguous. CDR1 is MGHRA and CDR2 is YSYEKL in the germline V gene. The germline V and J ends were trimmed by 2 bases and 0 bases, with 13 bases remaining between them. The CDR3 contains 16 residues. The CDR3 loop reads CASSQFGLAVNTEAFF. The CDR3 bases are TGCGCCAGCAGCCAATTCGGTCTGGCCGTGAACACTGAAGCTTTCTTT.